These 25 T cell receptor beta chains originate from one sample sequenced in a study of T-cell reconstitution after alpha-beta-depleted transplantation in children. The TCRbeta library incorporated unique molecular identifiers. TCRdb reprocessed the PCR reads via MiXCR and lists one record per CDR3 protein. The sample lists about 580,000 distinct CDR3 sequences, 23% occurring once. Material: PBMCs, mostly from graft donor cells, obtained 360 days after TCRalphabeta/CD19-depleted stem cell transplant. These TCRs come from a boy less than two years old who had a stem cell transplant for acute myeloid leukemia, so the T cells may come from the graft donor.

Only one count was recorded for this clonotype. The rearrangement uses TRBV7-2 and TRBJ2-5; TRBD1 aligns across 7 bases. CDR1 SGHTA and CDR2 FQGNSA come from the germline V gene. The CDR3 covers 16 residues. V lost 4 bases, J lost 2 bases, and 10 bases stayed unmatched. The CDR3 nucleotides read TGTGCCAGCAGCTACCGTCAGGGGGAGAAACAAGAGACCCAGTACTTC. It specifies CASSYRQGEKQETQYF.

CDR3 nucleotide sequence: TGCAGTGCTAGAGCAGTCGACAGGGGTAACGAGCAGTACGTC. Protein sequence: CSARAVDRGNEQYV. V usage is TRBV20-1 and J usage is TRBJ2-7, with 8 bases aligning to TRBD1. J gave up 5 bases and V 1 base, and 7 bases lay outside the gene matches. The germline V gene encodes CDR1 DFQATT and CDR2 SNEGSKA (reference sequence). The CDR3 runs to 14 residues.

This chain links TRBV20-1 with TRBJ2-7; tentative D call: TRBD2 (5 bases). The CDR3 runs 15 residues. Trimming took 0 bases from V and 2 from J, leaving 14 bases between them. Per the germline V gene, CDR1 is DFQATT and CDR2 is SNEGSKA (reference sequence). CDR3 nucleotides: TGCAGTGCTAGAGATCCTGCTAAGAGGGCCTACGAGCAGTACGTC. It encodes CSARDPAKRAYEQYV.

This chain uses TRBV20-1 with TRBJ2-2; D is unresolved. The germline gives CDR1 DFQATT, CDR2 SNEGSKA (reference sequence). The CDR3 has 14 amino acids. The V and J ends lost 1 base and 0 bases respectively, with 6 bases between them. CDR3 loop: CSARAPTNTGELFF. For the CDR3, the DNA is TGCAGTGCTAGAGCGCCGACGAACACCGGGGAGCTGTTTTTT.

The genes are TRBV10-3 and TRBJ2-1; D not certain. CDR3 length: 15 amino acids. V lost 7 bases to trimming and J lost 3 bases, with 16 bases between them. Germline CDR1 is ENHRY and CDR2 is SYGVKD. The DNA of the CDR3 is TGTGCCATCATCCGAGATCCGCTGGTCTACAATGAGCAGTTCTTC. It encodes CAIIRDPLVYNEQFF.

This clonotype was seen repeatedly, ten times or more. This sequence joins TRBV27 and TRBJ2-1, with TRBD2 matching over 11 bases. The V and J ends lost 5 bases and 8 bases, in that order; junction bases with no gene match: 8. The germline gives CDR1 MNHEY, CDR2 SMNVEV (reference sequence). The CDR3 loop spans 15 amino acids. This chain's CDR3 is CASSPDSGGVDEQFF. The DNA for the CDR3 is TGTGCCAGCAGTCCAGATAGCGGGGGGGTAGATGAGCAGTTCTTC.

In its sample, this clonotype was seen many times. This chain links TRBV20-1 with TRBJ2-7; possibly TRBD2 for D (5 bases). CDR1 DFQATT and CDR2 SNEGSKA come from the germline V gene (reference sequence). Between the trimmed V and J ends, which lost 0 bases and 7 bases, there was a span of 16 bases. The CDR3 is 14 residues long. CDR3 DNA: TGCAGTGCTAGAGATCAAAAGAGGGTGGGGGAGCAGTACGTC. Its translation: CSARDQKRVGEQYV.

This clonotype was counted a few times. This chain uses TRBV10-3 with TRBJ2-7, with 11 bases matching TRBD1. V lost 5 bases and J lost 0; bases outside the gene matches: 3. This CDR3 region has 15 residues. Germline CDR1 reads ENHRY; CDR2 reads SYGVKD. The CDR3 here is CAISLGQGASYEQYF. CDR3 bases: TGTGCCATCAGTCTCGGACAGGGGGCCTCCTACGAGCAGTACTTC.

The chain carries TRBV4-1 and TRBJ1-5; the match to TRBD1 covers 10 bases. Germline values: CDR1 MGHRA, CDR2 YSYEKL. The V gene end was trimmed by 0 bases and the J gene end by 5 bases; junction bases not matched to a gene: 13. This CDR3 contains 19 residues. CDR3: CASSQDSGQGLDRHQPQHF. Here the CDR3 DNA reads TGCGCCAGCAGCCAAGATTCGGGACAGGGGCTCGATAGACATCAGCCCCAGCATTTT.

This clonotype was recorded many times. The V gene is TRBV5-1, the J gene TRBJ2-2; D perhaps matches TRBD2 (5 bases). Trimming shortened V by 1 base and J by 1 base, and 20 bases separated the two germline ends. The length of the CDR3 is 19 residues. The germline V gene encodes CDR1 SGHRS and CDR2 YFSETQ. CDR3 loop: CASSLSVLERTLNTGELFF. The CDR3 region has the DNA TGCGCCAGCAGCTTGTCCGTACTAGAGCGAACCTTGAACACCGGGGAGCTGTTTTTT.

As DNA, the CDR3 is TGCAGTGCTAGGTGGAGGACTGAAGCTTTCTTT. Translating it yields CSARWRTEAFF. V and J are TRBV20-1 and TRBJ1-1; D unclear. CDR1 DFQATT and CDR2 SNEGSKA come from the germline V gene (reference sequence). The CDR3 is made up of 11 amino acids. The V and J ends lost 3 bases and 5 bases respectively, with 7 bases between them.

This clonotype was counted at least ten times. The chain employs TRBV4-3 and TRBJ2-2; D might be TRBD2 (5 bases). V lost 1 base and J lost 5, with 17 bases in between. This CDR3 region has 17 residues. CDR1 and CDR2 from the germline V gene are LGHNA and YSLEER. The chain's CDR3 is CASSQVRVNQPTGELFF. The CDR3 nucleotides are TGCGCCAGCAGCCAAGTGAGGGTGAACCAGCCTACCGGGGAGCTGTTTTTT.

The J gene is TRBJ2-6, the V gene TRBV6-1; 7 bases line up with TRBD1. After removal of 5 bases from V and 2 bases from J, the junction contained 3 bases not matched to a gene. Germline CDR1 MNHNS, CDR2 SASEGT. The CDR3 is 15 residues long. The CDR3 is CASSLGQPGANVLTF. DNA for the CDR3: TGTGCCAGCAGTCTGGGACAGCCTGGGGCCAACGTCCTGACTTTC.

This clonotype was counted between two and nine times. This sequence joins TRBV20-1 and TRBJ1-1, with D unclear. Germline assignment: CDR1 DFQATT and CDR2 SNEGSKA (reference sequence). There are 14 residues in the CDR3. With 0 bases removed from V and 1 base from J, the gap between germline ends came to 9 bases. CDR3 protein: CSARETQQNTEAFF. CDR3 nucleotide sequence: TGCAGTGCTAGAGAAACCCAACAGAACACTGAAGCTTTCTTT.

The CDR3 nucleotides are TGTGCCAGCAGCGCGCCGTTTCGGCGGATCTCCTACGAGCAGTACGTC. Translation: CASSAPFRRISYEQYV. The J gene is TRBJ2-7, the V gene TRBV5-6; D is ambiguous. V was pared by 4 bases and J by 0 bases, with 17 bases between. Germline loops: CDR1 SGHDT, CDR2 YYEEEE. The CDR3 extends over 16 amino acids.

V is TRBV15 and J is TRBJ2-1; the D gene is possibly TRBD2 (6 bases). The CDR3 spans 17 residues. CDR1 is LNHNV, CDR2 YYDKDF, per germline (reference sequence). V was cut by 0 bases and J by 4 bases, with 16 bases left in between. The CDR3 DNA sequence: TGTGCCACCAGCAGAGATCTGAGCGGGCCTAATTACAATGAGCAGTTCTTC. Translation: CATSRDLSGPNYNEQFF.

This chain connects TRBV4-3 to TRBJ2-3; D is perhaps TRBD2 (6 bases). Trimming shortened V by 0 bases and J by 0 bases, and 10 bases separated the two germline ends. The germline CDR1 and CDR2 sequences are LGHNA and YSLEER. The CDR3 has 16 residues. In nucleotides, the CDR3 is TGCGCCAGCAGCCAAGACAAAGCGGGCAGCACAGATACGCAGTATTTT. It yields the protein CASSQDKAGSTDTQYF.

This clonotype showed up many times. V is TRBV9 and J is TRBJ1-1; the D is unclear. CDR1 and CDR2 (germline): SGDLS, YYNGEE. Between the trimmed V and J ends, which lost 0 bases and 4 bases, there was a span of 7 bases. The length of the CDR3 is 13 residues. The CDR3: CASSVVASTEAFF. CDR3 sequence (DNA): TGTGCCAGCAGCGTAGTGGCTAGCACTGAAGCTTTCTTT.

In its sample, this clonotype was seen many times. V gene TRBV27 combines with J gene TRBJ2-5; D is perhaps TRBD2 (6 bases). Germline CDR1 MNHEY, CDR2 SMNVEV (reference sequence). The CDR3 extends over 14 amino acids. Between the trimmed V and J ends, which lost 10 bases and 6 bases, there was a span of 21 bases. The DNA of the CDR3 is TGTGCCACACGAGGCCTAGGGAGGTTGAAGACCCAGTACTTC. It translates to CATRGLGRLKTQYF.

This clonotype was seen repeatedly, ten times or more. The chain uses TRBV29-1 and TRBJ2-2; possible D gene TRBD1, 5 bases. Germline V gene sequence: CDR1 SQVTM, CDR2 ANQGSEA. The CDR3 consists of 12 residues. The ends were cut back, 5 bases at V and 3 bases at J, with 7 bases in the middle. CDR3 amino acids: CSVSGYTGELFF. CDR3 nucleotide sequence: TGCAGCGTTTCAGGGTACACCGGGGAGCTGTTTTTT.

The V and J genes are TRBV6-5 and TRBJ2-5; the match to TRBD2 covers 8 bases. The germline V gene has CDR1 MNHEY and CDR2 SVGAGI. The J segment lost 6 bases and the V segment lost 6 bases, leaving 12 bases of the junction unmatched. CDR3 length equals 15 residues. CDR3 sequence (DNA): TGTGCCAGCAGAGCCGGACGGGGGGGGCGAAAGACCCAGTACTTC. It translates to CASRAGRGGRKTQYF.

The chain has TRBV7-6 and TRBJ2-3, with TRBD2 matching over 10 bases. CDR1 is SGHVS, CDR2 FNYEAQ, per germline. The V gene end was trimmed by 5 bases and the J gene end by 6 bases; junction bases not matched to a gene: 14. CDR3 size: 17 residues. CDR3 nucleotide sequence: TGTGCCAGCAGCGGCCAATCGCTAGCGGGGGCTGCGGATACGCAGTATTTT. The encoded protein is CASSGQSLAGAADTQYF.

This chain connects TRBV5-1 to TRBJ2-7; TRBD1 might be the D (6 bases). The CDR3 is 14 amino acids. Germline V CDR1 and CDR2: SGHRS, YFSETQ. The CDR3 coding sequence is TGTGCCAGCAGCTCCCGGACAGTTTCCTACGAGCAGTACGTC. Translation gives CASSSRTVSYEQYV.

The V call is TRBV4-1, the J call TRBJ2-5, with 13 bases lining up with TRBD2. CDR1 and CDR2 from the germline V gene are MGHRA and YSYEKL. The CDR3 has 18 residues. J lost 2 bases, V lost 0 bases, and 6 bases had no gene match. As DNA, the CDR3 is TGCGCCAGCAGCCAAGAGTACGGACTAGCGGGGGATCAAGAGACCCAGTACTTC. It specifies CASSQEYGLAGDQETQYF.

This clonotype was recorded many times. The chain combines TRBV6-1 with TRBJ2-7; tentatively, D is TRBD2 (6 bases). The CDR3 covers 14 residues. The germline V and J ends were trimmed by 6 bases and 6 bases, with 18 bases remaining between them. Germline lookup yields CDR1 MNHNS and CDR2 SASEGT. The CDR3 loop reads CASSPSRLGGEQYV. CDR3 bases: TGTGCCAGCAGCCCCAGTAGGTTGGGGGGCGAGCAGTACGTC.